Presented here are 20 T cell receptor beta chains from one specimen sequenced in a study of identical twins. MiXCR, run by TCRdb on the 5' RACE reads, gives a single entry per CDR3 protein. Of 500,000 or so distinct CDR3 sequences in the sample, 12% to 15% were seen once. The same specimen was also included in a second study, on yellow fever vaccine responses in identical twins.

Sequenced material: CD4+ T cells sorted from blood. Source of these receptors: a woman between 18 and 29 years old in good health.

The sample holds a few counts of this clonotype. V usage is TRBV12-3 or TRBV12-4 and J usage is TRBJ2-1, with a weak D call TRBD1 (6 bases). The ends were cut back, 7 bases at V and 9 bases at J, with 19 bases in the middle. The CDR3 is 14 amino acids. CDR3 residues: CASIPTGPGGEQFF. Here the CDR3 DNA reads TGTGCCAGCATTCCGACAGGTCCGGGCGGTGAGCAGTTCTTC.

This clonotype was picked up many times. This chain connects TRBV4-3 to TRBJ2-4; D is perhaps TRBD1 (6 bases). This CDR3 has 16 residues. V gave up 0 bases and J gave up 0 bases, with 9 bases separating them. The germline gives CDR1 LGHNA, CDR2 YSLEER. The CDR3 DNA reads TGCGCCAGCAGCCAAGATCTCAGGGGAGCCAAAAACATTCAGTACTTC. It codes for CASSQDLRGAKNIQYF.

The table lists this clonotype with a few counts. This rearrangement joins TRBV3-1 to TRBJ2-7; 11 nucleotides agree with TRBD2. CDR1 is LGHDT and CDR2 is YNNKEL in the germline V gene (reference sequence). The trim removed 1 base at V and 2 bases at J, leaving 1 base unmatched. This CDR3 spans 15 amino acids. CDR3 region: CASSQVSGGAYEQYF. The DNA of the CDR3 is TGTGCCAGCAGCCAAGTTAGCGGGGGGGCCTACGAGCAGTACTTC.

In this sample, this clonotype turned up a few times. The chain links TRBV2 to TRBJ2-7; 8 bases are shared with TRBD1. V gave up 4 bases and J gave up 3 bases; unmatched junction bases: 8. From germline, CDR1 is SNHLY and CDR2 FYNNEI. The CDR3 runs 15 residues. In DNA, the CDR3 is TGTGCCAGCAGTGCCGGGACAGGTTGGGTCTACGAGCAGTACTTC. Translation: CASSAGTGWVYEQYF.

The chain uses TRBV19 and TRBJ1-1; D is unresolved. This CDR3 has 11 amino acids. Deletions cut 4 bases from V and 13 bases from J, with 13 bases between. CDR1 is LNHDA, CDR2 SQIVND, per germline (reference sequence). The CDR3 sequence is CASSTTARYFF. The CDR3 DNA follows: TGTGCCAGTAGTACAACGGCGAGGTATTTCTTT. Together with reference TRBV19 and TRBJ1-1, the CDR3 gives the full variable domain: DGGITQSPKYLFRKEGQNVTLSCEQNLNHDAMYWYRQDPGQGLRLIYYSQIVNDFQKGDIAEGYSVSREKKESFPLTVTSAQKNPTAFYLCASSTTARYFFGQGTRLTVV.

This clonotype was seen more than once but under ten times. CDR3 region: CSSHGAYAYEQYF. The CDR3 DNA reads as TGCAGTTCTCACGGGGCCTATGCCTACGAGCAGTACTTC. The rearrangement uses TRBV20-1 and TRBJ2-7, with D possibly being TRBD1 or TRBD2 (5 bases each). Between the trimmed V and J ends, which lost 8 bases and 2 bases, there was a span of 16 bases. This CDR3 contains 13 residues. From germline, CDR1 is DFQATT and CDR2 SNEGSKA (reference sequence).

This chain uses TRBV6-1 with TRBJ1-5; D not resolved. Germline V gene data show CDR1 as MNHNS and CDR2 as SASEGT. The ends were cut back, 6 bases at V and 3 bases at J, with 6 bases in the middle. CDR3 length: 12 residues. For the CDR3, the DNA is TGTGCCAGCAGGGTCCTCAATCAGCCCCAGCATTTT. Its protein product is CASRVLNQPQHF.

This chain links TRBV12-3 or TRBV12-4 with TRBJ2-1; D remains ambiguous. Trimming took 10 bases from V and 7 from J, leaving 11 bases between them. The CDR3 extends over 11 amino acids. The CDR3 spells CATRVRNEQFF. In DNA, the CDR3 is TGTGCCACCCGGGTGCGTAATGAGCAGTTCTTC.

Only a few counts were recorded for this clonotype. The CDR3 loop is CAISESLGLADSEQYF. CDR3 nucleotide sequence: TGTGCCATCAGTGAGTCATTGGGACTAGCGGACTCCGAGCAGTACTTC. This chain links TRBV10-3 with TRBJ2-7; 11 nucleotides agree with TRBD2. The germline CDR1 and CDR2 sequences are ENHRY and SYGVKD. The V and J ends lost 0 bases and 6 bases, in that order; junction bases with no gene match: 7. The CDR3 loop spans 16 amino acids.

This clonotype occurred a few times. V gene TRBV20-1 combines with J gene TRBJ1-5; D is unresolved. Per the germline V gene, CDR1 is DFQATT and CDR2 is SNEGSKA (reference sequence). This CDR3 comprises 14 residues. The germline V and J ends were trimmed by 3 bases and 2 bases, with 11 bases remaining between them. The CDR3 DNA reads TGCAGTGCTAGTTCCGGGAAGGGCAATCAGCCCCAGCATTTT. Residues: CSASSGKGNQPQHF.

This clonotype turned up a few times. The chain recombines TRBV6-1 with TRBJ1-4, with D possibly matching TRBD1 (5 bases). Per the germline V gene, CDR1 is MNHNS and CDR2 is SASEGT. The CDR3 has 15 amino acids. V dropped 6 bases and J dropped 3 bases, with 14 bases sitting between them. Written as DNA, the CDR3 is TGTGCCAGCAGATCATCGACAGCTCCTAATGAAAAACTGTTTTTT. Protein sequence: CASRSSTAPNEKLFF.

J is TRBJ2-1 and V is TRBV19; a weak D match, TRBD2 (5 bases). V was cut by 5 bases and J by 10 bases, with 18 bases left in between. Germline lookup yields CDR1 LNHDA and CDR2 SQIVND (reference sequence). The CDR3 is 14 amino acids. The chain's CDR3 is CASSPAPLTTEQFF. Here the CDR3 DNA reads TGTGCCAGTAGTCCCGCCCCTCTGACTACAGAGCAGTTCTTC.

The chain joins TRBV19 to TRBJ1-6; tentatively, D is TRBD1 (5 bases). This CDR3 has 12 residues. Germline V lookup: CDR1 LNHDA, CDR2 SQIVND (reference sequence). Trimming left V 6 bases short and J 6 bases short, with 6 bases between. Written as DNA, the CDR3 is TGTGCCAGTAGCAGGGCTAATTCACCCCTCCACTTT. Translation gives CASSRANSPLHF.

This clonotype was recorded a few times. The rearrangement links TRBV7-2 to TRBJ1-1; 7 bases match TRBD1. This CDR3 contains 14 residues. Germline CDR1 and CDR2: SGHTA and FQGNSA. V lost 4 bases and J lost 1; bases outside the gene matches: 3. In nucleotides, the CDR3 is TGTGCCAGCAGCTGGGACAGAGCGAACACTGAAGCTTTCTTT. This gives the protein CASSWDRANTEAFF.

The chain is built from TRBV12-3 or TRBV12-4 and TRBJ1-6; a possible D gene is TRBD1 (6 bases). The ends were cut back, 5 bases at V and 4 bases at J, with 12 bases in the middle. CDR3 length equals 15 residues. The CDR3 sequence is CASSLRTAYNSPLHF. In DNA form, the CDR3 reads TGTGCCAGCAGTCTCAGGACAGCGTATAATTCACCCCTCCACTTT.

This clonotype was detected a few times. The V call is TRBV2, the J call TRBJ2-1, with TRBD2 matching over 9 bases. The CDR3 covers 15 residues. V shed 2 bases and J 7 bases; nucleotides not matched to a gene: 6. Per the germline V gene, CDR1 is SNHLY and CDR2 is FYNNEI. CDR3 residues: CASSETAGGPNEQFF. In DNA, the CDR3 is TGTGCCAGCAGTGAAACGGCGGGAGGGCCTAATGAGCAGTTCTTC.

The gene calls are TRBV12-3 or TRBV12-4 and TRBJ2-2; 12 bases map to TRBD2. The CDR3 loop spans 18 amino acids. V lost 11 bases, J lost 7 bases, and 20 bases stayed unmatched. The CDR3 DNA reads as TGTGCCTTCAGTTTTTGGGCTAGCGGGAGGGCCAAAGTCGGGGAGCTGTTTTTT. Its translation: CAFSFWASGRAKVGELFF.

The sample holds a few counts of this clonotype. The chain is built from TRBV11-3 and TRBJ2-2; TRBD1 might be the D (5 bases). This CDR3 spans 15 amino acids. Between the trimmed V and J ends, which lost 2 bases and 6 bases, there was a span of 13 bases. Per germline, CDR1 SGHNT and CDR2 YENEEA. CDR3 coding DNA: TGTGCCAGCAGCTTACATGCAGGGATATCCGGGGAGCTGTTTTTT. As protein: CASSLHAGISGELFF.

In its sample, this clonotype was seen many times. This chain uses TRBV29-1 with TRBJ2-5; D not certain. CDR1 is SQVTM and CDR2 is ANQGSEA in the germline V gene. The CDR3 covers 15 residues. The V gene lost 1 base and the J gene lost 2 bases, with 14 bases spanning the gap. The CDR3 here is CSVEGPTGEQETQYF. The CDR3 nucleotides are TGCAGCGTTGAAGGTCCGACGGGCGAACAAGAGACCCAGTACTTC.

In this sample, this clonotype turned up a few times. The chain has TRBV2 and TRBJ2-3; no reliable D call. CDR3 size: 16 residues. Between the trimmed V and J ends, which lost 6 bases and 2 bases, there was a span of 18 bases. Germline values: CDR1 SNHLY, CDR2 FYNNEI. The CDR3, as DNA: TGTGCCAGCAGGTCCCAGAGGACGACTCTCACAGATACGCAGTATTTT. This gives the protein CASRSQRTTLTDTQYF.